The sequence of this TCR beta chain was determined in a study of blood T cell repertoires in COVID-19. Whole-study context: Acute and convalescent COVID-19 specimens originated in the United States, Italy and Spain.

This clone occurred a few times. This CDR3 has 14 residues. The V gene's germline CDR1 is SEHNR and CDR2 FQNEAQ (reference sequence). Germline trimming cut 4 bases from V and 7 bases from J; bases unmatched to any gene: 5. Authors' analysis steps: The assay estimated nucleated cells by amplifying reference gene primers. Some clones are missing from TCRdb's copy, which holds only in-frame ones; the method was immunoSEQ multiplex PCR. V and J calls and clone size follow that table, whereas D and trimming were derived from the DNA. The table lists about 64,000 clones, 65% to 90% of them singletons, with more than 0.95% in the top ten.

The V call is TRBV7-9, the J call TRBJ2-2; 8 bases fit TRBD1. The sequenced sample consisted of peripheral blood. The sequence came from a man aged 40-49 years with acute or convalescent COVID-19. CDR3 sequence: CASSYAGGGGELFF. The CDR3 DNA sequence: TGTGCCAGCAGCTACGCAGGGGGCGGCGGGGAGCTGTTTTTT.